This TCR beta chain is drawn from a study of T cell repertoires in cytomegalovirus infection. General study results and limits: HLA-C-restricted, CMV-specific TCR beta clonotypes were dominant ex vivo.

MiXCR, applied by TCRdb to the reads, yields one record per CDR3 protein. The profile shows 550,000 to 700,000 distinct CDR3 sequences, 40% of them singletons. This clonotype occurred a few times. The antigen remains undetermined. The sample here was cultured PBMCs, taken from culture after CMV antigen stimulation. The TCR originated in a human donor in good health (CMV status not recorded). Some clones in this sample may be carry-over from other donors' samples.

This CDR3 reads CASKFQREGIEQFF. CDR3 bases: TGTGCCAGTAAATTCCAGCGGGAGGGGATTGAGCAGTTCTTC. The genes are TRBV6-2 or TRBV6-3 and TRBJ2-1; 10 bases align to TRBD2. The CDR3 sequence is 14 residues long. V lost 9 bases, J lost 9 bases, and 11 bases stayed unmatched. In germline, CDR1 is MNHEY, CDR2 SVGEGT.